The subject of this entry is one T cell receptor beta chain. TCRdb keeps only in-frame clones here, not all; method: immunoSEQ multiplex PCR. The profile shows 500,000 to 750,000 clones, around nine tenths of them singletons. The sample originates from a study of shared T cell receptors in the human thymus. J lost 3 bases, V lost 0 bases, and 7 bases had no gene match. This CDR3 region has 18 residues. CDR1 and CDR2 (germline): SGHTA, FQGNSA. These data also formed part of another study, on human thymus T cells. That paper notes: Thymic TCR repertoires of unrelated people reportedly overlapped highly.

The TCR was taken from a boy younger than two with a congenital heart defect. The rearrangement joins TRBV7-2 to TRBJ2-4; 11 bases fit TRBD1. Sequencing input: thymocytes. The DNA for the CDR3 is TGTGCCAGCAGCTTAGCGGACAGGGGGCGAGGGGGCAAAAACATTCAGTACTTC. Translating gives CASSLADRGRGGKNIQYF.